A selection of T cell receptor beta chains follows, all from one sample in a study of T-cell reconstitution after alpha-beta-depleted transplantation in children. TCRdb redid the calling of the PCR reads with MiXCR, one entry per CDR3 protein. The sample carries 450,000 to 700,000 distinct CDR3 sequences, 25% to 30% recorded once. Sequenced material: PBMCs, taken before TCRalphabeta/CD19-depleted stem cell transplant. Receptors were obtained from a boy under two years old with Wiskott-Aldrich syndrome, due to receive a stem cell transplant. CDR3s include the opening cysteine and the closing phenylalanine or tryptophan. A D gene is named only where the DNA matches it firmly. Clone sizes are given selectively: once, few, many, or a class where the clone is expanded.

v_call: TRBV5-1; clone_size: few; j_call: TRBJ1-5; d_call: NA; cdr3_nt: TGCGCCAGCAGCTTGGAGGGACACCACAATCAGCCCCAGCATTTT; cdr3_aa: CASSLEGHHNQPQHF
v_call: TRBV20-1; clone_size: NA; j_call: TRBJ2-3; d_call: TRBD2; cdr3_nt: TGCAGTGCCACCCGACTAGCGGGTCCCACAGATACGCAGTATTTT; cdr3_aa: CSATRLAGPTDTQYF
v_call: TRBV20-1; clone_size: few; j_call: TRBJ1-6; d_call: NA; cdr3_nt: TGCAGTGCTAGAAAGGGGGACGCCTATAATTCACCCCTCCACTTT; cdr3_aa: CSARKGDAYNSPLHF
v_call: TRBV20-1; clone_size: NA; j_call: TRBJ2-5; d_call: NA; cdr3_nt: TGCAGTGCCCGTCAAGTACCGGGAGAGACCCAGTACTTC; cdr3_aa: CSARQVPGETQYF
v_call: TRBV6-2/TRBV6-3; clone_size: NA; j_call: TRBJ2-7; d_call: NA; cdr3_nt: TGTGCCAGCAGTCGAACACAGGGTTCCTACGAGCAGTACTTC; cdr3_aa: CASSRTQGSYEQYF
v_call: TRBV29-1; clone_size: NA; j_call: TRBJ2-1; d_call: TRBD2; cdr3_nt: TGCAGCGTTACGGGGACTAGCGGGAGGAGTGATGAGCAGTTCTTC; cdr3_aa: CSVTGTSGRSDEQFF
v_call: TRBV18; clone_size: few; j_call: TRBJ1-1; d_call: NA; cdr3_nt: TGTGCCAGCTCACCCTGGGGCCCCCTGAACACTGAAGCTTTCTTT; cdr3_aa: CASSPWGPLNTEAFF
v_call: TRBV7-2; clone_size: NA; j_call: TRBJ2-2; d_call: NA; cdr3_nt: TGTGCCAGCAGCCTTAAGACAGTCTGGAACACCGGGGAGCTGTTTTTT; cdr3_aa: CASSLKTVWNTGELFF
v_call: TRBV7-9; clone_size: NA; j_call: TRBJ2-5; d_call: NA; cdr3_nt: TGTGCCAGCAGCTTAGTAGACAGATACCAAGAGACCCAGTACTTC; cdr3_aa: CASSLVDRYQETQYF
v_call: TRBV28; clone_size: NA; j_call: TRBJ2-7; d_call: TRBD1; cdr3_nt: TGTGCCAGCAGTTCCATGGACAGGACCGCCTACGAGCAGTACTTC; cdr3_aa: CASSSMDRTAYEQYF
v_call: TRBV10-3; clone_size: NA; j_call: TRBJ1-2; d_call: NA; cdr3_nt: TGTGCCATCAGTAACATTAGCGGGTGCTACACCTTC; cdr3_aa: CAISNISGCYTF
v_call: TRBV5-1; clone_size: few; j_call: TRBJ2-1; d_call: TRBD2; cdr3_nt: TGCGCCAGCAGCCCAACTAGCGCCTCCTACAATGAGCAGTTCTTC; cdr3_aa: CASSPTSASYNEQFF
v_call: TRBV20-1; clone_size: NA; j_call: TRBJ2-7; d_call: NA; cdr3_nt: TGCAGTGCTAGGATTTCCTTCTTGTCCGAGCAGTACTTC; cdr3_aa: CSARISFLSEQYF
v_call: TRBV7-9; clone_size: few; j_call: TRBJ2-1; d_call: TRBD2; cdr3_nt: TGTGCCAGCAGCTACAAGCGGGAGGAGTACAATGAGCAGTTCTTC; cdr3_aa: CASSYKREEYNEQFF
v_call: TRBV5-1; clone_size: many; j_call: TRBJ2-3; d_call: TRBD2; cdr3_nt: TGCGCCAGCAGACGGGGGGGTAGCACAGATACGCAGTATTTT; cdr3_aa: CASRRGGSTDTQYF